Following are 3 T cell receptor beta chains from one sample sequenced in a study of blood T cell repertoires in COVID-19. The assay was immunoSEQ multiplex PCR, and TCRdb's table has in-frame clones only and misses some. The sample includes some 220,000 clones, approximately 82% seen only once; the top ten take 9.5% to 10%. Sequencing input: peripheral blood. These receptors originate from a man in his fifties with active or convalescent COVID-19.

This chain uses TRBV28 with TRBJ1-5; D remains ambiguous. The CDR3 consists of 16 residues. The V gene's germline CDR1 is MDHEN and CDR2 SYDVKM. Deletions cut 3 bases from V and 2 bases from J, with 14 bases between. The CDR3, as DNA: TGTGCCAGCAGTTTGATCAGCGCACAAGGCAATCAGCCCCAGCATTTT. Encoded protein: CASSLISAQGNQPQHF.

This clone turned up a few times. The J gene is TRBJ1-2, the V gene TRBV5-5; D unresolved. V dropped 1 base and J dropped 0 bases, with 13 bases sitting between them. Germline loops: CDR1 SGHKS, CDR2 YYEKEE (reference sequence). This CDR3 is 16 amino acids long. For the CDR3, the DNA is TGTGCCAGCAGCTTGTTATCCCCCTATGCTAACTATGGCTACACCTTC. Amino acids: CASSLLSPYANYGYTF. The full variable domain, rest sourced from reference TRBV5-5 and TRBJ1-2, is DAGVTQSPTHLIKTRGQQVTLRCSPISGHKSVSWYQQVLGQGPQFIFQYYEKEERGRGNFPDRFSARQFPNYSSELNVNALLLGDSALYLCASSLLSPYANYGYTFGSGTRLTVV.

Turning to this clone: One end of the junction fails to match germline, which may point to a read error. This CDR3 reads CATSREGASHNEQFF. Written as DNA, the CDR3 is TGTGCCACCAGCAGAGAGGGGGCCTCCCACAATGAGCAGTTCTTC. The V and J genes are TRBV15 and TRBJ2-1; D is perhaps TRBD1 (6 bases). This CDR3 region has 15 residues. The V gene's germline CDR1 is LNHNV and CDR2 YYDKDF (reference sequence). Filled out from reference TRBV15 and TRBJ2-1, the complete variable domain reads DAMVIQNPRYQVTQFGKPVTLSCSQTLNHNVMYWYQQKSSQAPKLLFHYYDKDFNNEADTPDNFQSRRPNTSFCFLDIRSPGLGDTAMYLCATSREGASHNEQFFGPGTRLTVL.